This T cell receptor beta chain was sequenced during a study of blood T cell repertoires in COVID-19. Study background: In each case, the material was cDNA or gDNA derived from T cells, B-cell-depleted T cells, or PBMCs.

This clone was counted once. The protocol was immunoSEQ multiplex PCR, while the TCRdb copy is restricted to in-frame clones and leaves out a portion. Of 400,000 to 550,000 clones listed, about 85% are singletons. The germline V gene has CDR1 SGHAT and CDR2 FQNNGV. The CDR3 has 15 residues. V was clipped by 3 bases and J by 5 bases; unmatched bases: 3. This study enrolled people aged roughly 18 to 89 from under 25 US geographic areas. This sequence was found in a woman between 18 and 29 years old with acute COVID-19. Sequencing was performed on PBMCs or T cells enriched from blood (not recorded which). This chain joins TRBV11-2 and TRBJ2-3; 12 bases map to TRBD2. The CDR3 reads CASSFLAGGVDTQYF. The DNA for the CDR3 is TGTGCCAGCAGCTTTCTAGCGGGAGGGGTAGATACGCAGTATTTT.